These 9 T cell receptor beta chains came from one sample sequenced in a study of CD4 T cell repertoires in COVID-19. Here immunoSEQ multiplex PCR was the method, and the copy in TCRdb shows in-frame clones only, minus some. The sample includes fewer than 100,000 clones, roughly 85% of them seen just once. The source was CD4+ T cells from peripheral blood, collected after recovery from COVID-19. The receptors derive from a human donor who had COVID-19.

The chain is built from TRBV6-2 or TRBV6-3 and TRBJ1-4; D remains unclear. The CDR3 is 14 residues long. Germline values: CDR1 MNHEY, CDR2 SVGEGT. V was cut by 5 bases and J by 5 bases, with 12 bases left in between. In DNA, the CDR3 is TGTGCCAGCAGTCGGGTCCGGTTAAATGAAAAACTGTTTTTT. It yields the protein CASSRVRLNEKLFF.

The chain recombines TRBV5-1 with TRBJ2-1; no clear D gene. Germline CDR1 reads SGHRS; CDR2 reads YFSETQ. With 0 bases removed from V and 5 bases from J, the gap between germline ends came to 9 bases. CDR3 length: 14 amino acids. CDR3 sequence (DNA): TGCGCCAGCAGCTTGGAGTCCGCGAACAATGAGCAGTTCTTC. It is translated as CASSLESANNEQFF.

The chain combines TRBV11-2 with TRBJ1-6; D is undetermined. The V end was cut by 6 bases, the J end by 10 bases, with 13 bases between. Germline CDR1 and CDR2: SGHAT and FQNNGV. CDR3 length: 13 amino acids. CDR3 amino acids: CASSSDLTSPLHF. Here the CDR3 DNA reads TGTGCCAGCAGTTCGGATCTGACGTCACCCCTCCACTTT.

The CDR3 is CASSQGGMGEQYF. As DNA, the CDR3 is TGTGCCAGCAGCCAAGGCGGGATGGGGGAGCAGTACTTC. The V and J genes are TRBV16 and TRBJ2-7, with D possibly matching TRBD2 (6 bases). Trimming removed 2 bases from V and 7 bases from J, with 12 bases in between. The CDR3 loop spans 13 amino acids. Germline lookup yields CDR1 KGHSY and CDR2 FQNENV.

The V and J genes are TRBV19 and TRBJ1-2; tentatively, D is TRBD1 (6 bases). CDR1 LNHDA and CDR2 SQIVND come from the germline V gene (reference sequence). The V gene lost 9 bases and the J gene lost 0 bases, with 17 bases spanning the gap. The CDR3 consists of 15 residues. CDR3 bases: TGTGCCAGCTCGACAGGCGGATTTTCTAACTATGGCTACACCTTC. Translating gives CASSTGGFSNYGYTF.

V is TRBV5-1 and J is TRBJ1-1; no reliable D call. From germline, CDR1 is SGHRS and CDR2 YFSETQ. V dropped 2 bases and J dropped 4 bases, with 9 bases sitting between them. This CDR3 contains 13 residues. The chain's CDR3 is CASSLSLGTEAFF. As DNA, the CDR3 is TGCGCCAGCAGCTTATCGTTGGGCACTGAAGCTTTCTTT.

The DNA for the CDR3 is TGTGCCAGCAGCGAATCTAATGAGCAGTTCTTC. Translating it yields CASSESNEQFF. The rearrangement joins TRBV12-3 or TRBV12-4 to TRBJ2-1; D remains ambiguous. The CDR3 is 11 residues long. The ends were cut back, 6 bases at V and 7 bases at J, with 7 bases in the middle.

This clone was seen a few times. The chain has TRBV24-1 and TRBJ1-5, with TRBD1 as a possible D gene (6 bases). Germline values: CDR1 KGHDR, CDR2 SFDVKD. V lost 3 bases and J 3 bases, leaving 8 bases between the germline ends. The CDR3 totals 14 residues. CDR3 residues: CATSDTGTNQPQHF. In DNA, the CDR3 is TGTGCCACCAGTGATACAGGGACCAATCAGCCCCAGCATTTT.

The CDR3 loop is CASSKGTTEQYF. The DNA for the CDR3 is TGTGCCAGCAGCAAAGGGACAACCGAGCAGTACTTC. This chain links TRBV12-3 or TRBV12-4 with TRBJ2-7; D might be TRBD1 (6 bases). The CDR3 is 12 amino acids. V was clipped by 6 bases and J by 6 bases, with 12 bases between them.